This is a list of T cell receptor beta chains from one sample in a study of cytomegalovirus exposure and HLA in healthy donors. Profiled with immunoSEQ multiplex PCR; TCRdb holds only in-frame clones, not every one. Here the sample spans 120,000 or so clones, more than 65% being singletons. The sample consisted of PBMCs. The receptors originated from a man between 18 and 29 years old in good health and CMV-seropositive. Each CDR3 is given with its conserved first and last residue. The D gene is left open where the match is weak. Size is omitted from some rows. Given values are once, few, many or a class for expanded clones.

CASRGPLTDYGYTF TGTGCCAGCAGGGGCCCCTTAACTGACTATGGCTACACCTTC TRBV11-2 - TRBJ1-2 -
CASSLRQGPHYGYTF TGTGCCAGCAGTTTAAGGCAGGGGCCCCACTATGGCTACACCTTC TRBV27 - TRBJ1-2 -
CATRAGDSGANVLTF TGTGCCACCCGGGCAGGGGACTCTGGGGCCAACGTCCTGACTTTC TRBV10-3 - TRBJ2-6 -
CASSVTSGNEQFF TGTGCCAGCAGCGTGACTAGCGGCAATGAGCAGTTCTTC TRBV9 - TRBJ2-1 TRBD2
CASSVGQTNQPQHF TGTGCCAGCAGCGTAGGACAGACTAATCAGCCCCAGCATTTT TRBV9 - TRBJ1-5 -
CASSVVGGGNNEQFF TGTGCCAGCAGCGTAGTAGGCGGGGGTAACAATGAGCAGTTCTTC TRBV9 - TRBJ2-1 TRBD2
CASSTGGKDSNQPQHF TGTGCCAGTAGTACAGGGGGCAAGGATAGCAATCAGCCCCAGCATTTT TRBV19 - TRBJ1-5 TRBD1
CASSRQDRDNEQFF TGTGCCAGCAGCCGACAAGACAGGGACAATGAGCAGTTCTTC TRBV4-2 - TRBJ2-1 TRBD1
CAWSIGVRGPQHF TGTGCCTGGAGTATAGGTGTGCGGGGGCCCCAGCATTTT TRBV30 - TRBJ1-5 -
CAWSPSGRAAEQFF TGTGCCTGGAGTCCGAGCGGGAGGGCGGCTGAGCAGTTCTTC TRBV30 - TRBJ2-1 TRBD2
CASSLGLVVTGELFF TGTGCCAGCAGCTTAGGACTAGTGGTCACCGGGGAGCTGTTTTTT TRBV11-2 - TRBJ2-2 -
CASSQEIAGGPKGTQYF TGCGCCAGCAGCCAAGAAATAGCGGGGGGACCGAAAGGGACCCAGTACTTC TRBV4-1 once TRBJ2-5 TRBD2
CASSESRWDEQYF TGCGCCAGCAGTGAGAGCAGGTGGGACGAGCAGTACTTC TRBV10-1 - TRBJ2-7 -
CAWTSPVPLAGGSYEQYF TGTGCCTGGACCTCACCCGTCCCGCTAGCGGGAGGGTCGTACGAGCAGTACTTC TRBV30 - TRBJ2-7 TRBD2
CASSRTPTSRETQYF TGTGCCAGCAGTCGAACCCCGACTAGCCGAGAGACCCAGTACTTC TRBV6-5 - TRBJ2-5 TRBD2
CASRGTGNKNIQYF TGTGCCAGCAGAGGGACAGGGAACAAAAACATTCAGTACTTC TRBV6-1 few TRBJ2-4 TRBD1
CASSIATGTGELFF TGTGCCAGTAGTATAGCTACGGGGACCGGGGAGCTGTTTTTT TRBV19 - TRBJ2-2 -
CAEDRELAGLEFGEQYF TGTGCCGAGGACAGGGAACTAGCGGGACTCGAGTTCGGCGAGCAGTACTTC TRBV10-3 - TRBJ2-7 TRBD2
CAWNPGGGPGELFF TGTGCCTGGAATCCGGGGGGGGGCCCTGGGGAGCTGTTTTTT TRBV30 - TRBJ2-2 TRBD2
CASSGTGGGTDTQYF TGTGCCAGCAGCGGGACAGGGGGCGGCACAGATACGCAGTATTTT TRBV9 - TRBJ2-3 TRBD1
CASSTTGTANEKLFF TGTGCCAGTAGTACCACCGGGACAGCTAATGAAAAACTGTTTTTT TRBV19 - TRBJ1-4 TRBD1
CASLDLSGRQYF TGTGCCAGTCTCGACCTTTCGGGGAGGCAGTACTTC TRBV19 few TRBJ2-7 -
CASKSSPRTVDEQFF TGCGCCAGCAAGAGCTCTCCCCGCACAGTAGATGAGCAGTTCTTC TRBV4-1 - TRBJ2-1 -
CASSYQGSGNTIYF TGTGCCAGCAGTTACCAGGGTTCAGGAAACACCATATATTTT TRBV6-6 - TRBJ1-3 -
CASSGTSGYEQYF TGTGCCAGTAGTGGGACTTCGGGCTACGAGCAGTACTTC TRBV19 - TRBJ2-7 -
CASSVPRDRVLNEQFF TGTGCCAGCAGTGTACCCCGGGACAGGGTATTGAATGAGCAGTTCTTC TRBV6-1 - TRBJ2-1 TRBD1
CVRSGGEGRAFYEQYF TGTGTCAGAAGCGGGGGGGAAGGGCGAGCGTTCTACGAGCAGTACTTC TRBV7-5 once TRBJ2-7 -
CASRPLGQDLYGYTF TGTGCCAGCAGGCCCCTGGGACAGGACCTCTATGGCTACACCTTC TRBV27 - TRBJ1-2 TRBD1
CASSINAGGPHEQYF TGTGCCAGTAGTATTAACGCGGGAGGGCCTCACGAGCAGTACTTC TRBV19 - TRBJ2-7 TRBD2
CASSQVMTEAHYGYTF TGCGCCAGCAGCCAAGTGATGACGGAGGCTCACTATGGCTACACCTTC TRBV4-1 - TRBJ1-2 -
CASSETGSSGNTIYF TGTGCCAGCAGTGAAACAGGATCCTCTGGAAACACCATATATTTT TRBV6-1 - TRBJ1-3 -
CASSEGDRGVYTQYF TGCGCCAGCAGTGAGGGCGACAGGGGCGTTTATACGCAGTATTTT TRBV10-1 few TRBJ2-3 TRBD1
CASSFGGDTDTQYF TGTGCCAGCAGCTTCGGGGGGGACACAGATACGCAGTATTTT TRBV7-9 - TRBJ2-3 TRBD2
CASSPGTGGFYEQYF TGTGCCAGTAGTCCCGGGACAGGGGGCTTCTACGAGCAGTACTTC TRBV19 - TRBJ2-7 TRBD1
CASSTVGQGHGYTF TGCGCCAGCAGCACCGTGGGGCAGGGCCATGGCTACACCTTC TRBV5-1 - TRBJ1-2 -
CASSQRDRGREETQYF TGTGCCAGCAGCCAACGGGACAGGGGAAGGGAAGAGACCCAGTACTTC TRBV7-9 once TRBJ2-5 TRBD1
CASSFSAAGGRADTQYF TGCGCCAGCAGCTTTTCAGCGGCGGGAGGAAGGGCGGATACGCAGTATTTT TRBV5-1 - TRBJ2-3 TRBD2
CASRSAGDSVRPQHF TGTGCCAGCAGATCTGCAGGGGACAGCGTTCGGCCCCAGCATTTT TRBV27 - TRBJ1-5 TRBD1
CASSESGTQGGEQFF TGCGCCAGCAGCGAAAGCGGGACCCAGGGCGGTGAGCAGTTCTTC TRBV5-1 - TRBJ2-1 TRBD2
CASSLTGGEREKLFF TGTGCCAGCAGCTTGACAGGGGGCGAACGGGAAAAACTGTTTTTT TRBV9 once TRBJ1-4 TRBD1
CASSHRAPGQGLPRDGYTF TGTGCCAGCAGCCACAGGGCACCGGGACAGGGACTCCCTAGGGATGGCTACACCTTC TRBV7-2 - TRBJ1-2 TRBD1
CASSQMTGFDTGELFF TGCGCCAGCAGCCAAATGACAGGGTTCGACACCGGGGAGCTGTTTTTT TRBV4-3 - TRBJ2-2 TRBD1
CASSPPTGWETQYF TGTGCCAGCAGTCCTCCGACAGGGTGGGAGACCCAGTACTTC TRBV28 - TRBJ2-5 TRBD1
CASARGAGDTQYF TGTGCCAGCGCCCGGGGGGCGGGAGATACGCAGTATTTT TRBV6-6 - TRBJ2-3 -
CASGLGLAQETQYF TGTGCTAGTGGTTTAGGACTGGCCCAAGAGACCCAGTACTTC TRBV12-5 - TRBJ2-5 -
CASSLVRTGTTEAFF TGTGCCAGCAGCTTAGTCCGGACAGGGACGACTGAAGCTTTCTTT TRBV13 - TRBJ1-1 TRBD1
CASRRVSNEQFF TGTGCCAGCAGGAGAGTTTCGAATGAGCAGTTCTTC TRBV7-8 - TRBJ2-1 -